This entry is about one T cell receptor beta chain. The antigen remains unidentified. Amplification used 60 Vbeta primers and 13 Jbeta primers. Assay: immunoSEQ multiplex PCR; the TCRdb copy retains only in-frame clones and omits some. This sample yields around 130,000 clones, of which roughly four fifths are seen a single time; 2.5% to 3.5% belongs to the top ten. The CDR3 is 15 amino acids. The data belong to a study of cytomegalovirus exposure and HLA in healthy donors. The study, taken as a whole, reports: Common viral pathogens were later found to be apparently linked to several of the most significant clusters. 150 to 200 TCR beta chains were listed as cytomegalovirus-associated.

The sequenced sample consisted of PBMCs. The receptor was derived from a woman aged 40 to 50 in good health and CMV-seropositive. The gene calls are TRBV5-3 and TRBJ1-1; D call uncertain. TRBV5-3 is sorted into the ORF group, with uncertain function. This chain's CDR3 is CAYPRPGIMNTEAFF. CDR3 in DNA: TGTGCTTACCCCCGGCCAGGTATCATGAACACTGAAGCTTTCTTT.